The rows below give T cell receptor beta chains drawn from one sample of a study of cytomegalovirus exposure and HLA in healthy donors. TCRdb's table, derived via immunoSEQ multiplex PCR, lists solely in-frame clones and lacks some. The sample contains 120,000 or so clones, over 65% of which appear only once. What was sequenced was PBMCs. These receptors were obtained from a woman aged 40-49 years in good health and CMV-seronegative. The CDR3 runs from the conserved cysteine through the conserved F or W. D genes are given only for firm matches. Rows may omit the clone size; those that give it use once, few, many or a size class.

TRBJ2-1 | TRBD1 | - | 17 | TRBV7-9 | TGTGCCAGCAGCAACCGACAGGGATCAAGCTCCTACAATGAGCAGTTCTTC | CASSNRQGSSSYNEQFF
TRBJ1-3 | TRBD1 | - | 15 | TRBV5-8 | TGTGCCAGCAGCTTTGGACAGGGGACTTGGAACACCATATATTTT | CASSFGQGTWNTIYF
TRBJ2-7 | TRBD2 | few | 18 | TRBV5-4 | TGTGCCAGCAGCTTGGGCGTATGGACTAGCGGGAGCATGCACGAGCAGTACTTC | CASSLGVWTSGSMHEQYF
TRBJ2-5 | - | - | 14 | TRBV5-1 | TGCGCCAGCAGCCCGAATTTCGCGGAAGAGACCCAGTACTTC | CASSPNFAEETQYF
TRBJ1-5 | - | - | 18 | TRBV4-1 | TGCGCCAGCAGCCAACTCCTGATAGCGTGGGGGGGTAATCAGCCCCAGCATTTT | CASSQLLIAWGGNQPQHF
TRBJ2-3 | - | once | 13 | TRBV7-9 | TGTGCCAGCAGCTTTGTAGCGGCTGATACGCAGTATTTT | CASSFVAADTQYF
TRBJ2-1 | TRBD2 | few | 16 | TRBV13 | TGTGCCAGCAGCCCGCCCCCGGCTAGCGGGAGATTTGAGCAGTTCTTC | CASSPPPASGRFEQFF
TRBJ1-4 | TRBD1 | - | 14 | TRBV7-9 | TGTGCCAGCAGCCTGGACAGGGGTAATGAAAAACTGTTTTTT | CASSLDRGNEKLFF
TRBJ2-7 | - | - | 14 | TRBV5-1 | TGCGCCAGCAGCTTGGGAGGGCCTACCTACGAGCAGTACTTC | CASSLGGPTYEQYF
TRBJ2-7 | - | few | 14 | TRBV27 | TGTGCCAGCAGTTTAGCTAGAATCGGCCACGAGCAGTACTTC | CASSLARIGHEQYF
TRBJ2-7 | TRBD2 | - | 16 | TRBV10-1 | TGCGCCAGCAGACCTTCGCTAGCGGATCCCCGCTACGAGCAGTACTTC | CASRPSLADPRYEQYF
TRBJ2-7 | TRBD2 | - | 15 | TRBV7-9 | TGTGCCAGCAGCGATCGGACTAGCGGAGTCTACGAGCAGTACTTC | CASSDRTSGVYEQYF
TRBJ1-2 | - | - | 13 | TRBV10-2 | TGCGCCAGCAGTGGTCAGAATAGCGGGTGCTACACCTTC | CASSGQNSGCYTF
TRBJ1-4 | - | - | 15 | TRBV18 | TGTGCCAGCTCACCTACGGGGAACGCTATAGAAAAACTGTTTTTT | CASSPTGNAIEKLFF
TRBJ2-7 | TRBD1 | - | 14 | TRBV2 | TGTGCCAGCAATAGTGGACAGGGCTCCTACGAGCAGTACTTC | CASNSGQGSYEQYF
TRBJ2-2 | TRBD1 | - | 14 | TRBV29-1 | TGCAGCGTTGGGACAGGGGTCTACACCGGGGAGCTGTTTTTT | CSVGTGVYTGELFF
TRBJ2-7 | TRBD2 | - | 15 | TRBV28 | TGTGCCAGCAGGCTATGGACTAGCGGGACCCACGAGCAGTACTTC | CASRLWTSGTHEQYF
TRBJ1-1 | TRBD1 | once | 18 | TRBV28 | TGTGCCAGCAGCCGACCACAGGGGTTTGTTTTCCCGGACACTGAAGCTTTCTTT | CASSRPQGFVFPDTEAFF
TRBJ2-7 | TRBD1 | few | 19 | TRBV11-2 | TGTGCCAGCAGCCCCGATGAACAGGGGGCATCCTGGTCCTCCTACGAGCAGTACTTC | CASSPDEQGASWSSYEQYF
TRBJ2-6 | TRBD1 | - | 15 | TRBV28 | TGTGCCAGCAGTTTGACAGGGGCTGGGGCCAACGTCCTGACTTTC | CASSLTGAGANVLTF
TRBJ2-7 | - | - | 16 | TRBV15 | TGTGCCACCAGCAGAGATCTTAGGACATTAACCTACGAGCAGTACTTC | CATSRDLRTLTYEQYF
TRBJ2-1 | TRBD2 | - | 15 | TRBV19 | TGTGCCAGTAGTCAGACTAGCGGGAGATATGGTGAGCAGTTCTTC | CASSQTSGRYGEQFF
TRBJ2-3 | TRBD2 | - | 17 | TRBV5-6 | TGTGCCAGCAGCTTGGTGGCTAGCGGGAGAGGTACAGATACGCAGTATTTT | CASSLVASGRGTDTQYF
TRBJ2-7 | - | - | 13 | TRBV5-1 | TGCGCCAGCAGCTCGCCGACTGGGGCTGAGCAGTACTTC | CASSSPTGAEQYF
TRBJ2-3 | TRBD1 | - | 16 | TRBV6-6 | TGTGCCAGCATGGCCCCCCCGGGACAGGGGTTAGAAACGCAGTATTTT | CASMAPPGQGLETQYF
TRBJ2-7 | - | - | 13 | TRBV6-1 | TGTGCCACGGTGACAGAAATTACTTACGAGCAGTACTTC | CATVTEITYEQYF
TRBJ1-5 | - | - | 12 | TRBV28 | TGTGCCAGCAGTTTATCGGGTCAGCCCCAGCATTTT | CASSLSGQPQHF
TRBJ2-1 | TRBD2 | - | 18 | TRBV5-1 | TGCGCCAGCAGCATATCTTGGACTAGCGGGATTGACTACAATGAGCAGTTCTTC | CASSISWTSGIDYNEQFF
TRBJ2-1 | - | - | 14 | TRBV27 | TGTGCCAGCAGTTTTGGAGACAGCCGGCATGAGCAGTTCTTC | CASSFGDSRHEQFF
TRBJ2-7 | - | few | 13 | TRBV5-6 | TGTGCCAGCAGCTTCGGGGAAGGCTACGAGCAGTACTTC | CASSFGEGYEQYF
TRBJ2-7 | - | once | 15 | TRBV5-1 | TGCGCCAGCAGCTTGGCTTCGGAACGGGGGTCTCAGCAGTACTTC | CASSLASERGSQQYF
TRBJ2-1 | - | - | 14 | TRBV5-4 | TGTGCCAGCAGGGGGGCAGGCGCCTACAATGAGCAGTTCTTC | CASRGAGAYNEQFF